This is a list of T cell receptor beta chains from one sample in a study of CD8 T cells in Susac syndrome. TCRdb re-called the immunoSEQ multiplex PCR reads with MiXCR, one entry per CDR3 protein. The data contain around 180,000 distinct CDR3 sequences, 85% to 95% of them singletons. Material for sequencing was CD4+ T cells from PBMCs. These receptors came from a human donor with Susac syndrome. Each CDR3 is given without its conserved first and last residue. Clone sizes are given selectively: once, few, many, or a class where the clone is expanded.

j_call clone_size v_call cdr3_aa
TRBJ2-3 once TRBV14 ASGGVTQY
TRBJ2-5 few TRBV27 ASSFRGVETQY
TRBJ2-3 . TRBV7-9 ASSSAYRGQDTQY
TRBJ1-1 . TRBV7-2 ASSPRGGGTVNTEAF
TRBJ1-1 . TRBV6-5 ASSKQGRDTEAF
TRBJ2-5 once TRBV6-5 ASSYLGGETQY
TRBJ2-2 once TRBV28 ASSSRTRELF
TRBJ2-3 . TRBV12-3/TRBV12-4 ASSLARPGGSTDTQY
TRBJ2-7 . TRBV7-8 ASSLAGSEQY
TRBJ1-6 . TRBV2 ASSEVGSYSPLH
TRBJ1-1 once TRBV7-2 ASSFPDRRNTEAF
TRBJ2-5 . TRBV20-1 SAPGQAGETQY
TRBJ2-3 . TRBV5-1 ASSFSAPDTQY
TRBJ2-5 once TRBV7-2 ASSPSGVRGETQY
TRBJ1-2 . TRBV25-1 ASSERQAYGYT
TRBJ1-2 . TRBV30 AWSSRDRVGGYT
TRBJ2-3 . TRBV5-1 ASSFSAGGTDTQY
TRBJ2-4 once TRBV5-1 ASSPGGPKNIQY
TRBJ1-5 . TRBV6-2/TRBV6-3 ASSHRDKYYSNQPQH
TRBJ2-3 . TRBV7-9 ASSAIEDTQY